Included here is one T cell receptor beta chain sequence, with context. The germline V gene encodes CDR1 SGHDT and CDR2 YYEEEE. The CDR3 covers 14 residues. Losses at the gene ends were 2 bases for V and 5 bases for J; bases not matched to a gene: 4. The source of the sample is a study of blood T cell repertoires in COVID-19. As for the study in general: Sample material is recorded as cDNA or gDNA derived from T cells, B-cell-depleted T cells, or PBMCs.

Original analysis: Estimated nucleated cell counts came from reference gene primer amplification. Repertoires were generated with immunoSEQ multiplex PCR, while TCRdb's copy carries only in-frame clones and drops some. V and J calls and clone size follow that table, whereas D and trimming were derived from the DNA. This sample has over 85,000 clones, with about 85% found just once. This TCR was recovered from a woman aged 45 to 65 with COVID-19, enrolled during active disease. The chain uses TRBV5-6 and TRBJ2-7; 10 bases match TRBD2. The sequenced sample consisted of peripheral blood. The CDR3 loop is CASSFVAGGDEQYF. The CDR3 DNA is TGTGCCAGCAGCTTCGTAGCGGGGGGAGACGAGCAGTACTTC. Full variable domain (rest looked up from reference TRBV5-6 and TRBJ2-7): DAGVTQSPTHLIKTRGQQVTLRCSPKSGHDTVSWYQQALGQGPQFIFQYYEEEERQRGNFPDRFSGHQFPNYSSELNVNALLLGDSALYLCASSFVAGGDEQYFGPGTRLTVT.